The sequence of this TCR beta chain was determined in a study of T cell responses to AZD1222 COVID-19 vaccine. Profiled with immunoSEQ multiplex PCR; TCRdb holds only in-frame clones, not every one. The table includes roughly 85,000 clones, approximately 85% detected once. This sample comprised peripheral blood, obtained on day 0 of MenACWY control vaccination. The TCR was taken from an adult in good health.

CDR3 nucleotide sequence: TGTGCCAGCAGACCTACAGGGAGGTCGGCTGAAGCTTTCTTT. Its translation: CASRPTGRSAEAFF. V gene TRBV3-1 (or the pseudogene TRBV3-2) combines with J gene TRBJ1-1, with D perhaps matching TRBD1 (6 bases). The germline CDR1 and CDR2 sequences are LGHDT and YNNKEL (reference sequence). Trimming took off 6 bases at V and 6 bases at J, with 17 bases between the two ends. The CDR3 loop spans 14 amino acids.